The clone carrying this T cell receptor (beta chain) has a single count. In the study's own analysis: Reference gene primers were amplified, and this amplification served to estimate nucleated cell counts. The data were produced by immunoSEQ multiplex PCR, yet TCRdb's version contains in-frame clones alone and is incomplete. The D gene and trimming were derived from the DNA, and the V and J assignments and clone size from that table. In the table there are some 80,000 clones, 70% to 90% of which are singletons. The CDR3 is 16 amino acids. Germline V CDR1 and CDR2: LNHDA, SQIVND (reference sequence). Trimming shortened V by 5 bases and J by 7 bases, and 20 bases separated the two germline ends. This sample was taken from a study of blood T cell repertoires in COVID-19. Study details: Specimens from acute and convalescent COVID-19 originated in the United States, Italy and Spain. T cells, B-cell-depleted T cells, or PBMCs provided the cDNA or gDNA that served as material.

The V call is TRBV19, the J call TRBJ1-4; a possible D gene is TRBD1 (6 bases). The sequenced material came from peripheral blood. This TCR came from a human donor in a cohort sampled during active COVID-19. The CDR3 DNA follows: TGTGCCAGTAGTCTCTATGGACAGTCCGGCGGTGAAAAACTGTTTTTT. This sequence encodes CASSLYGQSGGEKLFF. The full variable domain, in which reference TRBV19 and TRBJ1-4 provide the parts outside the CDR3, is DGGITQSPKYLFRKEGQNVTLSCEQNLNHDAMYWYRQDPGQGLRLIYYSQIVNDFQKGDIAEGYSVSREKKESFPLTVTSAQKNPTAFYLCASSLYGQSGGEKLFFGSGTQLSVL.